These T cell receptor beta chains were read from a single sample in a study of cytomegalovirus exposure and HLA in healthy donors. Sequenced by immunoSEQ multiplex PCR; TCRdb stores in-frame clones only, minus some. Reported are 150,000 or so clones; the ten largest clones contain 1.5% to 2%. The sample consisted of PBMCs. The receptors stem from a woman aged 45-65 years in good health and CMV-seronegative. The CDR3 runs from the conserved cysteine through the conserved F or W.

TRBJ2-5	TRBV6-1	CASRDRGETQYF
TRBJ1-5	TRBV7-2	CASSLVDRVQPQHF
TRBJ1-4	TRBV10-3	CAISEVAGEKLFF
TRBJ2-1	TRBV13	CASSLRSGGYNEQFF
TRBJ2-7	TRBV6-6	CASRESGGRSYEQYF
TRBJ1-1	TRBV6-1	CASSGHRNSQNTEAFF
TRBJ1-5	TRBV5-6	CASSSFRGEGNQPQHF
TRBJ2-2	TRBV18	CASLTRGATENTGELFF
TRBJ2-2	TRBV7-3	CASSLASGRNTGELFF
TRBJ1-1	TRBV28	CASSLRMEAFF
TRBJ2-3	TRBV6-6	CASKIAGGVDTQYF
TRBJ1-2	TRBV5-1	CASSRGQLPNYGYTF
TRBJ1-1	TRBV7-2	CASSFGQAYTEAFF
TRBJ1-2	TRBV5-1	CASSPRTGGERYGYTF
TRBJ1-2	TRBV27	CASSRHNYGYTF
TRBJ2-3	TRBV19	CASSWQALQTDTQYF
TRBJ2-3	TRBV7-2	CASSRQGGRTDTQYF
TRBJ2-5	TRBV7-2	CASSFQRGMETQYF
TRBJ2-3	TRBV6-5	CAGLTGRTDTQYF
TRBJ2-7	TRBV9	CASSYTPEESSYEQYF
TRBJ1-2	TRBV6-5	CASSTDSNYGYTF
TRBJ2-3	TRBV6-5	CASRGQGSDTQYF
TRBJ2-3	TRBV27	CASSLLAASTDTQYF
TRBJ1-4	TRBV19	CASSIVGDRVAKLFF
TRBJ1-1	TRBV4-2	CASRRQGNTEAFF
TRBJ1-2	TRBV19	CASSNPDRVAGYTF
TRBJ1-4	TRBV30	CAWTLPGNEKLFF
TRBJ2-7	TRBV10-2	CASSGGTSVPYF
TRBJ2-3	TRBV19	CASNLLGGGSTDTQYF
TRBJ2-7	TRBV18	CASSPPQLGGYEQYF
TRBJ2-7	TRBV19	CASSNTGSYEQYF
TRBJ1-1	TRBV6-6	CASSTTTGNTEAFF
TRBJ2-3	TRBV9	CASSRTSGQDTQYF
TRBJ2-3	TRBV18	CASSATRGGDTQYF
TRBJ1-2	TRBV27	CASRTGVDGYTF
TRBJ1-2	TRBV18	CASSPGQGTYGYTF
TRBJ2-1	TRBV5-1	CASSSGGGSYNEQFF
TRBJ2-7	TRBV7-2	CASSLTSGRAYEQYF
TRBJ2-7	TRBV5-1	CASSNQTGGSYEQYF
TRBJ1-1	TRBV28	CASSLWGPNTEAFF
TRBJ1-4	TRBV4-2	CASSLPGTGVEKLFF
TRBJ2-2	TRBV5-4	CASGRDRNTGELFF
TRBJ2-7	TRBV5-1	CASSLAGEAYEQYF
TRBJ1-2	TRBV9	CASSEAGGNYGYTF
TRBJ1-2	TRBV27	CASSLSRAYGYTF
TRBJ2-1	TRBV9	CASSPWTSGSYNEQFF
TRBJ2-7	TRBV19	CASKNRDRDFYEQYF
TRBJ1-5	TRBV29-1	CSVYRDRGFRNQPQHF
TRBJ2-5	TRBV5-1	CASSSGGLAGGETQYF
TRBJ2-1	TRBV30	CAWRESSDNEQFF